The 32 T cell receptor beta chains below all came from one sample that was sequenced in a study of blood T cell repertoires in COVID-19. Profiled with immunoSEQ multiplex PCR; TCRdb holds only in-frame clones, not every one. In the table there are over 250,000 clones, 70% to 90% of which are singletons. The specimen was peripheral blood. Every receptor here comes from a woman aged 70-85 years with acute or convalescent COVID-19.

The V gene is TRBV5-4, the J gene TRBJ1-6; 8 bases line up with TRBD1. This CDR3 is 15 amino acids long. Looked up from germline, CDR1 is SGHNT and CDR2 is YYREEE (reference sequence). The junction had 5 bases not matched to a gene; V was cut back by 2 bases and J by 7 bases. The CDR3 nucleotides read TGTGCCAGCAGCTTCGGACAGGGACAGAATTCACCCCTCCACTTT. Protein: CASSFGQGQNSPLHF.

This clone was observed a few times. CDR3 DNA: TGTGCCAGCAGTTTCTCAGGGCTCCGGCAGTACTTC. It encodes CASSFSGLRQYF. The V and J genes are TRBV27 and TRBJ2-7; a possible D gene is TRBD1 (5 bases). CDR1 is MNHEY, CDR2 SMNVEV, per germline (reference sequence). The CDR3 loop spans 12 amino acids. The ends were cut back, 3 bases at V and 9 bases at J, with 12 bases in the middle.

The chain links TRBV1 to TRBJ2-3; the table's D call, TRBD2, was not checked against the DNA. TRBV1 has pseudogene status. The CDR3 totals 15 residues. This chain's CDR3 is CTSSQGRGITDTQYF. In DNA, the CDR3 is TGCACCAGCAGCCAAGGCCGGGGGATCACAGATACGCAGTATTTT.

The CDR3 DNA reads as TGCGCCAGCAGTGAGTCAGCGGGGGGGCTTGGGGAGCAGTACTTC. It codes for CASSESAGGLGEQYF. V usage is TRBV10-1 and J usage is TRBJ2-7; TRBD2 agrees at 10 bases. Germline CDR1 is WNHNN and CDR2 is SYGVQD (reference sequence). There are 15 residues in the CDR3. V was pared by 0 bases and J by 7 bases, with 6 bases of the junction left unmatched.

The chain is built from TRBV12-3 or TRBV12-4 and TRBJ2-5; 10 bases are shared with TRBD2. This CDR3 has 13 amino acids. The ends lost 4 bases at V and 9 bases at J; junction bases unmatched: 5. The CDR3 loop reads CASSSLAGAAQYF. CDR3 coding DNA: TGTGCCAGCAGTTCGCTAGCGGGGGCGGCCCAGTACTTC.

In its sample, this clone was seen a few times. J is TRBJ1-1 and V is TRBV5-1, with 8 bases fitting TRBD1. Germline values: CDR1 SGHRS, CDR2 YFSETQ. This CDR3 contains 16 residues. V lost 0 bases, J lost 3 bases, and 7 bases stayed unmatched. CDR3 sequence: CASSLGSQGAHTEAFF. The CDR3, as DNA: TGCGCCAGCAGCTTGGGGTCCCAGGGGGCGCACACTGAAGCTTTCTTT. Supplemented by reference TRBV5-1 and TRBJ1-1, the full variable domain reads KAGVTQTPRYLIKTRGQQVTLSCSPISGHRSVSWYQQTPGQGLQFLFEYFSETQRNKGNFPGRFSGRQFSNSRSEMNVSTLELGDSALYLCASSLGSQGAHTEAFFGQGTRLTVV.

This rearrangement joins TRBV6-2 or TRBV6-3 to TRBJ1-1; 7 nucleotides line up with TRBD1. V was clipped by 2 bases and J by 6 bases; unmatched bases: 6. The CDR3 extends over 14 amino acids. Germline V lookup: CDR1 MNHEY, CDR2 SVGEGT. The CDR3 protein is CASSYRDRDSEAFF. The CDR3 nucleotides read TGTGCCAGCAGTTACCGCGACAGGGACTCTGAAGCTTTCTTT.

The J gene is TRBJ2-3, the V gene TRBV25-1; 7 bases agree with TRBD2. After removal of 3 bases from V and 3 bases from J, the junction contained 9 bases not matched to a gene. The CDR3 spans 16 residues. The germline V gene has CDR1 MGHDK and CDR2 SYGVNS. CDR3 residues: CASSDPGGMGTDTQYF. CDR3 bases: TGTGCCAGCAGTGACCCCGGGGGGATGGGGACAGATACGCAGTATTTT. The full variable domain, its missing parts supplied by reference TRBV25-1 and TRBJ2-3, is EADIYQTPRYLVIGTGKKITLECSQTMGHDKMYWYQQDPGMELHLIHYSYGVNSTEKGDLSSESTVSRIRTEHFPLTLESARPSHTSQYLCASSDPGGMGTDTQYFGPGTRLTVL.

The chain joins TRBV6-6 to TRBJ2-7, with D maybe TRBD1 (7 bases). Germline CDR1 and CDR2: MNHNY and SVGAGI (reference sequence). The CDR3 is 16 amino acids. V lost 2 bases to trimming and J lost 5 bases, with 19 bases between them. CDR3 bases: TGTGCCAGCAGTTACACCCGGGCAGGGGGGATCCACGAGCAGTACTTC. Its protein is CASSYTRAGGIHEQYF.

This sequence joins TRBV11-2 and TRBJ2-3, with D tentatively TRBD2 (7 bases). CDR3 length: 12 residues. From germline, CDR1 is SGHAT and CDR2 FQNNGV. Deletions cut 8 bases from V and 9 bases from J, with 15 bases between. This CDR3 reads CASREGGRTQYF. DNA for the CDR3: TGTGCCAGCCGAGAGGGGGGGAGAACGCAGTATTTT.

The chain links TRBV9 to TRBJ2-5; tentatively, D is TRBD2 (6 bases). Trimming took off 0 bases at V and 2 bases at J, with 8 bases between the two ends. The CDR3 spans 14 residues. In germline, CDR1 is SGDLS, CDR2 YYNGEE. The CDR3 reads CASSVGGTQETQYF. The CDR3 DNA sequence: TGTGCCAGCAGCGTAGGAGGGACTCAAGAGACCCAGTACTTC.

This clone was observed a single time. CDR3 DNA sequence: TGTGCCAGCACCCAGTCCTACGAGCAGTACTTC. Encoded protein: CASTQSYEQYF. The chain carries TRBV6-5 and TRBJ2-7; unclear D gene. The germline CDR1 and CDR2 sequences are MNHEY and SVGAGI. V lost 7 bases to trimming and J lost 1 base, with 5 bases between them. This CDR3 contains 11 residues.

The gene calls are TRBV2 and TRBJ1-2; 7 bases are shared with TRBD1. The CDR3 sequence is 12 residues long. The V segment lost 3 bases and the J segment 8 bases; nucleotides outside the gene matches: 3. The V gene's germline CDR1 is SNHLY and CDR2 FYNNEI. Here the CDR3 reads CASSDQGVGYTF. CDR3 sequence (DNA): TGTGCCAGCAGTGACCAGGGGGTAGGCTACACCTTC.

The V and J genes are TRBV11-2 and TRBJ2-3; TRBD2 is a possible D gene (7 bases). CDR1 SGHAT and CDR2 FQNNGV come from the germline V gene. V dropped 5 bases and J dropped 4 bases, with 16 bases sitting between them. The CDR3 has 15 residues. CDR3: CASSLRGAGADTQYF. DNA of the CDR3: TGTGCCAGCAGCCTCCGGGGGGCCGGGGCAGATACGCAGTATTTT.

The chain couples TRBV5-1 to TRBJ2-2; 13 positions agree with TRBD2. V trimming: 4 bases; J trimming: 5 bases; junction bases outside the gene matches: 5. The germline gives CDR1 SGHRS, CDR2 YFSETQ. CDR3 length equals 16 residues. CDR3 sequence: CASSPRTSGGTGELFF. The CDR3 coding sequence is TGCGCCAGCAGCCCCCGGACTAGCGGGGGAACCGGGGAGCTGTTTTTT. Full variable domain (remainder filled in from reference TRBV5-1 and TRBJ2-2): KAGVTQTPRYLIKTRGQQVTLSCSPISGHRSVSWYQQTPGQGLQFLFEYFSETQRNKGNFPGRFSGRQFSNSRSEMNVSTLELGDSALYLCASSPRTSGGTGELFFGEGSRLTVL.

The chain employs TRBV5-1 and TRBJ2-3, with a weak D call TRBD2 (5 bases). The CDR3 spans 14 residues. CDR1 SGHRS and CDR2 YFSETQ come from the germline V gene. Deletions cut 2 bases from V and 4 bases from J, with 11 bases between. In nucleotides, the CDR3 is TGCGCCAGCAGCTTCGGCGAGGGCGCAGATACGCAGTATTTT. Translating it yields CASSFGEGADTQYF.

The chain uses TRBV4-1 and TRBJ2-6, with D possibly being TRBD2 (5 bases). Germline CDR1 and CDR2: MGHRA and YSYEKL. The CDR3 covers 18 residues. Trimming left V 4 bases short and J 1 base short, with 17 bases between. CDR3 region: CASSRRTAGDSGANVLTF. The DNA of the CDR3 is TGCGCCAGCAGCCGACGGACGGCGGGCGATTCTGGGGCCAACGTCCTGACTTTC.

This clone has only one observation. CDR3 coding DNA: TGTGCCAGTAGTATGATGGGGGCCCCCACAGATACGCAGTATTTT. Protein sequence: CASSMMGAPTDTQYF. V gene TRBV19 combines with J gene TRBJ2-3, with a weak D call TRBD1 (6 bases). The length of the CDR3 is 15 residues. Trimming removed 3 bases from V and 2 bases from J, with 12 bases in between. Germline-derived CDR1 and CDR2 are LNHDA and SQIVND (reference sequence).

V and J are TRBV5-1 and TRBJ2-7; D possibly corresponds to TRBD2 (5 bases). Germline V gene lookup returns CDR1 SGHRS and CDR2 YFSETQ. The V gene lost 5 bases and the J gene lost 0 bases, with 9 bases spanning the gap. This CDR3 is built from 13 residues. The CDR3 DNA is TGCGCCAGCAGTGCTGGGAGCTCCTACGAGCAGTACTTC. This translates into CASSAGSSYEQYF.

The V and J genes are TRBV18 and TRBJ1-2, with TRBD1 matching 10 bases. Germline trimming cut 4 bases from V and 4 bases from J; bases unmatched to any gene: 9. The length of the CDR3 is 16 residues. Germline-derived CDR1 and CDR2 are KGHSH and LQKENI. The CDR3: CASSRDQGQGTYGYTF. In nucleotides, the CDR3 is TGTGCCAGCTCACGCGACCAGGGACAGGGGACCTATGGCTACACCTTC.

V and J are TRBV2 and TRBJ1-2; tentatively, D is TRBD1 (6 bases). V gave up 6 bases and J gave up 6 bases, with 20 bases separating them. Germline V gives CDR1 SNHLY, CDR2 FYNNEI. The CDR3 runs 15 residues. CDR3 DNA: TGTGCCAGCAGCGTCGTTTTCAGGGGAACTAATGGCTACACCTTC. Protein: CASSVVFRGTNGYTF.

The chain combines TRBV6-5 with TRBJ1-4, with D unresolved. The V gene's germline CDR1 is MNHEY and CDR2 SVGAGI. The CDR3 consists of 14 residues. V lost 4 bases, J lost 7 bases, and 13 bases lay in between. Here the CDR3 reads CASSSRFSAEKLFF. The CDR3 DNA sequence: TGTGCCAGCAGTTCCCGGTTTAGTGCTGAAAAACTGTTTTTT.

The J gene is TRBJ1-5, the V gene TRBV29-1, with D possibly TRBD1 on 5 matching bases. In germline, CDR1 is SQVTM, CDR2 ANQGSEA. The ends were cut back, 5 bases at V and 4 bases at J, with 12 bases in the middle. The CDR3 runs 13 residues. The DNA of the CDR3 is TGCAGCGTTACGCTAGGGGTAAATCAGCCCCAGCATTTT. Protein sequence: CSVTLGVNQPQHF. Looking up the rest from reference TRBV29-1 and TRBJ1-5 gives the full variable domain: SAVISQKPSRDICQRGTSLTIQCQVDSQVTMMFWYRQQPGQSLTLIATANQGSEATYESGFVIDKFPISRPNLTFSTLTVSNMSPEDSSIYLCSVTLGVNQPQHFGDGTRLSIL.

This clone has just a few counts. V is TRBV30 and J is TRBJ1-3; D is ambiguous. The V gene's germline CDR1 is GTSNPN and CDR2 SVGIG (reference sequence). V was shortened by 1 base and J by 7 bases, with 17 bases between the two germline ends. CDR3 length: 15 amino acids. CDR3 in DNA: TGTGCCTGGAGTGGCCCGATTTGGATGGGCAACACCATATATTTT. It translates to CAWSGPIWMGNTIYF.

The V call is TRBV10-3, the J call TRBJ1-4, with no clear D. The V end was cut by 4 bases, the J end by 4 bases, with 4 bases between. The CDR3 loop spans 12 amino acids. CDR1 ENHRY and CDR2 SYGVKD come from the germline V gene. CDR3 bases: TGTGCCATCAGTGGCAGTAATGAAAAACTGTTTTTT. It codes for CAISGSNEKLFF.

This clone was seen more than once but under ten times. The chain links TRBV5-4 to TRBJ1-2; 10 bases are a match to TRBD1. Germline values: CDR1 SGHNT, CDR2 YYREEE (reference sequence). V lost 4 bases, J lost 4 bases, and 4 bases stayed unmatched. This CDR3 is 14 amino acids long. In DNA, the CDR3 is TGTGCCAGCAGCGGCCGGGACAGGGGCTATGGCTACACCTTC. It translates to CASSGRDRGYGYTF.

V is TRBV24-1 and J is TRBJ2-1; a possible D gene is TRBD1 (5 bases). This CDR3 spans 14 amino acids. Germline values: CDR1 KGHDR, CDR2 SFDVKD. V was trimmed by 9 bases and J by 10 bases, leaving 21 bases between them. This CDR3 is CATSPPAPYREQFF. DNA of the CDR3: TGTGCCACCTCCCCCCCTGCCCCGTACAGGGAGCAGTTCTTC.

This clone showed up just a few times. This specimen includes other DNA sequences encoding the same CDR3. The chain joins TRBV4-1 to TRBJ2-3, with a tentative D call TRBD2 (7 bases). V was cut by 0 bases and J by 5 bases, with 12 bases left in between. Germline V gene sequence: CDR1 MGHRA, CDR2 YSYEKL. The CDR3 has 15 amino acids. The CDR3 here is CASSQDRGGGDTQYF. CDR3 in DNA: TGCGCCAGCAGCCAAGATAGGGGGGGCGGAGATACGCAGTATTTT.

Only a few counts were recorded for this clone. The genes are TRBV10-3 and TRBJ1-6, with 10 nucleotides matching TRBD1. Germline V gene lookup returns CDR1 ENHRY and CDR2 SYGVKD. The J segment lost 9 bases and the V segment lost 6 bases, leaving 5 bases of the junction unmatched. The CDR3 contains 14 residues. The CDR3 nucleotides read TGTGCCATCAGGGAGACAGGGGGCGGTTCACCCCTCCACTTT. Residues: CAIRETGGGSPLHF.

This chain joins TRBV5-1 and TRBJ1-1, with no clear D. Germline CDR1 SGHRS, CDR2 YFSETQ. The CDR3 spans 11 residues. V lost 1 base and J 5 bases, leaving 3 bases between the germline ends. This CDR3 is CASSLSTEAFF. Written as DNA, the CDR3 is TGCGCCAGCAGCTTGTCAACTGAAGCTTTCTTT.

The chain is built from TRBV5-4 and TRBJ2-5; TRBD2 matches 13 bases. Germline V gives CDR1 SGHNT, CDR2 YYREEE (reference sequence). The CDR3 contains 16 residues. The V and J ends lost 2 bases and 4 bases, in that order; junction bases with no gene match: 5. CDR3 sequence (DNA): TGTGCCAGCAGCTTTTCGCGACTAGCGGGAGGAGAGACCCAGTACTTC. Its translation is CASSFSRLAGGETQYF.

The chain is built from TRBV7-9 and TRBJ2-3; tentatively, D is TRBD2 (6 bases). The CDR3 loop spans 15 amino acids. Trimming removed 4 bases at V and 2 bases at J, with 13 bases between. CDR1 and CDR2 from the germline V gene are SEHNR and FQNEAQ (reference sequence). CDR3 nucleotide sequence: TGTGCCAGCAGCTCTACTAGCACTATCACAGATACGCAGTATTTT. Translating gives CASSSTSTITDTQYF.